The 21 T cell receptor beta chains below come from one sample, sequenced in a study of human T cells and chemical hapten exposure. TCRdb used MiXCR to reprocess the RACE reads, holding one entry per CDR3 protein. The sample lists under 200,000 distinct CDR3 sequences, around 30% occurring once. Noted time point: pre-sensitization, week 0. Treatment noted: therapeutic diphenylcyclopropenone sensitization with weekly scalp DPC. The input for sequencing was whole blood, taken in connection with sensitization to the hapten diphenylcyclopropenone (DPC). Source of these receptors: a young woman with alopecia areata. Some clones in this sample may be carry-over from other donors' samples.

V is TRBV5-1 and J is TRBJ1-1; 11 bases are a match to TRBD1. The CDR3 is made up of 15 amino acids. V lost 0 bases to trimming and J lost 4 bases; unmatched junction nucleotides: 2. Germline CDR1 and CDR2: SGHRS and YFSETQ. CDR3 in amino acids: CASSLAGTGGTEAFF. The CDR3 DNA follows: TGCGCCAGCAGCTTGGCGGGGACAGGGGGCACTGAAGCTTTCTTT.

This clonotype has more than one count but fewer than ten. The CDR3: CASSPLAGSSYEQYF. DNA for the CDR3: TGCGCCAGCAGCCCATTAGCGGGAAGCTCCTACGAGCAGTACTTC. The chain carries TRBV5-1 and TRBJ2-7; 8 nucleotides align to TRBD2. The CDR3 runs 15 residues. Germline CDR1 and CDR2: SGHRS and YFSETQ. V gave up 4 bases and J gave up 0 bases; unmatched junction bases: 6.

This clonotype was recorded a few times. The chain carries TRBV20-1 and TRBJ1-2; D may be TRBD1 (6 bases). This CDR3 has 13 amino acids. CDR1 and CDR2 from the germline V gene are DFQATT and SNEGSKA (reference sequence). V was clipped by 5 bases and J by 5 bases, with 15 bases between them. CDR3 protein: CSAYTNREYGYTF. The CDR3 DNA sequence: TGCAGTGCTTATACTAACAGGGAGTATGGCTACACCTTC.

The rearrangement uses TRBV11-2 and TRBJ2-1, with TRBD2 identical over 9 bases. The CDR3 extends over 15 amino acids. Germline V gene sequence: CDR1 SGHAT, CDR2 FQNNGV. Trimming took 1 base from V and 8 from J; bases not matched to a gene: 6. CDR3 region: CASSLGAGGTDEQFF. The CDR3 DNA sequence: TGTGCCAGCAGCTTAGGGGCGGGAGGGACTGATGAGCAGTTCTTC.

This clonotype has only a few counts. The chain is built from TRBV28 and TRBJ2-7, with D unclear. This CDR3 has 13 amino acids. CDR1 is MDHEN and CDR2 is SYDVKM in the germline V gene. V was shortened by 1 base and J by 2 bases, with 6 bases between the two germline ends. The CDR3 bases are TGTGCCAGCAGTTTATCGGCAGCCTACGAGCAGTACTTC. Amino acid sequence: CASSLSAAYEQYF. Full variable domain (missing parts from reference TRBV28 and TRBJ2-7): DVKVTQSSRYLVKRTGEKVFLECVQDMDHENMFWYRQDPGLGLRLIYFSYDVKMKEKGDIPEGYSVSREKKERFSLILESASTNQTSMYLCASSLSAAYEQYFGPGTRLTVT.

V gene TRBV14 combines with J gene TRBJ2-5; TRBD2 is a possible D gene (5 bases). This CDR3 has 15 amino acids. Germline V gene data show CDR1 as SGHDN and CDR2 as FVKESK. V was pared by 0 bases and J by 1 base, with 9 bases between. CDR3 sequence: CASSQDLAVQETQYF. The CDR3 bases are TGTGCCAGCAGCCAAGATCTAGCCGTCCAAGAGACCCAGTACTTC.

The chain combines TRBV9 with TRBJ2-1, with D possibly being TRBD2 (6 bases). From germline, CDR1 is SGDLS and CDR2 YYNGEE. V was cut by 0 bases and J by 4 bases, with 11 bases left in between. This CDR3 spans 15 amino acids. The CDR3 sequence is CASSVAWRGYNEQFF. The DNA of the CDR3 is TGTGCCAGCAGCGTAGCCTGGAGGGGATACAATGAGCAGTTCTTC.

This sequence joins TRBV5-1 and TRBJ2-1; 10 positions match TRBD1. The V and J ends lost 7 bases and 6 bases, in that order; junction bases with no gene match: 4. The germline V gene has CDR1 SGHRS and CDR2 YFSETQ. The CDR3 covers 13 residues. The CDR3 reads CASFRTGGNEQFF. The CDR3 DNA follows: TGCGCCAGCTTTCGGACAGGGGGCAATGAGCAGTTCTTC.

A few counts support this clonotype. The chain is built from TRBV27 and TRBJ2-7, with D unclear. The CDR3 spans 15 residues. The germline V gene encodes CDR1 MNHEY and CDR2 SMNVEV (reference sequence). V was clipped by 4 bases and J by 5 bases, with 18 bases between them. The CDR3 coding sequence is TGTGCCAGCAGTTCACCCCGGACGGGTCGTAACGAGCAGTACTTC. Translation gives CASSSPRTGRNEQYF.

This clonotype was observed a handful of times. The gene calls are TRBV4-3 and TRBJ2-1, with 9 nucleotides matching TRBD1. The J segment lost 7 bases and the V segment lost 5 bases, leaving 12 bases of the junction unmatched. This CDR3 is 16 amino acids long. The V gene's germline CDR1 is LGHNA and CDR2 YSLEER. CDR3 sequence: CASSASGTGNWNEQFF. The CDR3, as DNA: TGCGCCAGCAGCGCTTCCGGGACAGGGAATTGGAATGAGCAGTTCTTC.

The sample holds a few counts of this clonotype. This chain links TRBV29-1 with TRBJ2-7; tentative D call: TRBD2 (6 bases). V was clipped by 4 bases and J by 6 bases, with 13 bases between them. Germline V CDR1 and CDR2: SQVTM, ANQGSEA. The CDR3 contains 12 residues. CDR3 in amino acids: CSVADGGSEQYF. CDR3 DNA: TGCAGCGTTGCCGACGGAGGGTCCGAGCAGTACTTC.

This clonotype was picked up a small number of times. The chain uses TRBV12-3 or TRBV12-4 and TRBJ1-1; D is possibly TRBD1 (5 bases). The CDR3 is 14 residues long. Trimming removed 4 bases at V and 4 bases at J, with 13 bases between. CDR3 sequence: CASSSGGGITEAFF. The DNA of the CDR3 is TGTGCCAGCAGTTCGGGGGGGGGTATCACTGAAGCTTTCTTT.

A few counts support this clonotype. This sequence joins TRBV7-4 and TRBJ2-7, with D tentatively TRBD1 or TRBD2 (5 bases each). The CDR3 is 16 residues long. The germline V and J ends were trimmed by 3 bases and 1 base, with 16 bases remaining between them. CDR1 and CDR2 from the germline V gene are SGHVT and SQSDAQ. The CDR3 here is CASSFFKGTASYEQYF. The CDR3 DNA sequence: TGTGCCAGCAGCTTTTTTAAAGGGACCGCATCCTACGAGCAGTACTTC.

J is TRBJ1-6 and V is TRBV7-2, with TRBD1 as a possible D gene (6 bases). This CDR3 is 15 amino acids long. The V gene lost 5 bases and the J gene lost 6 bases, with 14 bases spanning the gap. Germline values: CDR1 SGHTA, CDR2 FQGNSA. The CDR3, as DNA: TGTGCCAGCAGCCTTCACACCAGGGGTAATTCACCCCTCCACTTT. As protein: CASSLHTRGNSPLHF.

This clonotype was observed a few times. DNA of the CDR3: TGTGCCAGCAGCTCCCGGGGGGCTCATGCCGGGGAGCTGTTTTTT. Protein sequence: CASSSRGAHAGELFF. The chain has TRBV11-3 and TRBJ2-2, with D perhaps TRBD2 (7 bases). This CDR3 region has 15 residues. V gave up 4 bases and J gave up 6 bases, with 15 bases separating them. Germline CDR1 SGHNT, CDR2 YENEEA.

The rearrangement uses TRBV6-2 or TRBV6-3 and TRBJ2-4; D could derive from TRBD1 or TRBD2 (5 bases each). The CDR3 totals 14 residues. CDR1 and CDR2 (germline): MNHEY, SVGEGT. V shed 6 bases and J shed 6 bases, with 15 bases lying between them. In DNA form, the CDR3 reads TGTGCCAGCAGGCCCGGGACCGCAACAAACATTCAGTACTTC. As protein: CASRPGTATNIQYF.

The V call is TRBV13, the J call TRBJ1-6; 9 bases fit TRBD1. The CDR3 is 14 residues long. Germline lookup yields CDR1 PRHDT and CDR2 FYEKMQ (reference sequence). Trimming removed 5 bases from V and 8 bases from J; junction bases left unmatched: 4. In DNA form, the CDR3 reads TGTGCCAGCAGCCATCGGACAGGGGATTCACCCCTCCACTTT. Protein sequence: CASSHRTGDSPLHF.

The rearrangement links TRBV10-3 to TRBJ2-5; a weak D match, TRBD1 (7 bases). CDR1 and CDR2 (germline): ENHRY, SYGVKD. The CDR3 loop spans 15 amino acids. The ends were cut back, 8 bases at V and 4 bases at J, with 20 bases in the middle. The CDR3: CAIASPGGSPETQYF. In DNA form, the CDR3 reads TGTGCCATCGCCTCCCCAGGGGGGTCCCCAGAGACCCAGTACTTC.

This clonotype has a handful of counts. The V and J genes are TRBV29-1 and TRBJ1-5, with D maybe TRBD1 (5 bases). Germline V gene lookup returns CDR1 SQVTM and CDR2 ANQGSEA. The V end was cut by 7 bases, the J end by 5 bases, with 15 bases between. The CDR3 is 13 residues long. Here the CDR3 reads CSASDGTYQPQHF. The CDR3 coding sequence is TGCAGCGCGTCGGACGGGACGTATCAGCCCCAGCATTTT. The full variable domain, rest sourced from reference TRBV29-1 and TRBJ1-5, is SAVISQKPSRDICQRGTSLTIQCQVDSQVTMMFWYRQQPGQSLTLIATANQGSEATYESGFVIDKFPISRPNLTFSTLTVSNMSPEDSSIYLCSASDGTYQPQHFGDGTRLSIL.

In this sample, this clonotype turned up a few times. The gene calls are TRBV7-9 and TRBJ2-3, with D hard to call. V lost 4 bases and J lost 6, with 14 bases in between. CDR1 and CDR2 (germline): SEHNR, FQNEAQ (reference sequence). The CDR3 runs 14 residues. The CDR3 spells CASSSDHVGDTQYF. CDR3 sequence (DNA): TGTGCCAGCAGCTCGGACCATGTTGGGGATACGCAGTATTTT.

J is TRBJ2-7 and V is TRBV27; D not certain. The CDR3 is 11 amino acids. V was cut by 4 bases and J by 6 bases, with 7 bases left in between. Germline loops: CDR1 MNHEY, CDR2 SMNVEV (reference sequence). The chain's CDR3 is CASSSPSEQYF. The CDR3 DNA reads as TGTGCCAGCAGTTCCCCAAGCGAGCAGTACTTC.